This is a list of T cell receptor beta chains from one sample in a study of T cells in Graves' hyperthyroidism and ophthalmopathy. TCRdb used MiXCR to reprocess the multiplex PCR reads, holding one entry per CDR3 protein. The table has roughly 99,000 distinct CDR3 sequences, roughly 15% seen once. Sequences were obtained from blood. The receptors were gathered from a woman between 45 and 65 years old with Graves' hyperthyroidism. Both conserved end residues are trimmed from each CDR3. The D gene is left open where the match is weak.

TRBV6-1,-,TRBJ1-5,ASSRDGYSNQPQH
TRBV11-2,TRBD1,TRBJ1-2,ASREGGRSYGYT
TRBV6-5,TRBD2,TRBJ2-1,ASSSLNLAGYNEQF
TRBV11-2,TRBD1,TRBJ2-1,ASGGTGESYNEQF
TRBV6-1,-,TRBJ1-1,ASRQDTLYTEAF
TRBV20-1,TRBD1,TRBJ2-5,SARDGRGRRETQY
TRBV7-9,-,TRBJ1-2,ATQGPNGYT
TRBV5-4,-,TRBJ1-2,ASSGYRDGYT
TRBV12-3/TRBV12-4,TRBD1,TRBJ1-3,ASSPRDRGSSGNTIY
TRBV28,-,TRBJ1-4,ASRGLQGDEKLF
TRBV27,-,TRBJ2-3,ASIVGLSTDTQY
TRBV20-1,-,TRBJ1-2,SSLEKNGYT
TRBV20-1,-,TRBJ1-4,SARDRDFGKLF
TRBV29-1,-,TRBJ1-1,SVATRLTEAF
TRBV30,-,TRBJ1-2,AWSPLLGSVGGYT
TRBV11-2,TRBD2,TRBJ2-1,ASSLGLSGREQF
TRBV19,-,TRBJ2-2,ASSRQGGTGELF
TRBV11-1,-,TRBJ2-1,ASSQRSQGNEQF
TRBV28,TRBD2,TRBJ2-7,ASSTPSGSSYEQY
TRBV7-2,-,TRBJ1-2,ASRPKILRGDYGYT
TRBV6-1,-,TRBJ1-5,ATKDNSNQPQH
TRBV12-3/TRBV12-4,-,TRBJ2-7,ASSIGPTPLYEQY
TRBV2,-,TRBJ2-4,ASSETIAKNIQY
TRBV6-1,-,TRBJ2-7,ASSEARSYEQY
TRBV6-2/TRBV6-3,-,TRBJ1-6,ASTFEGGRNSPLH
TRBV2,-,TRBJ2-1,ASSRRGTAGSGGYNEQF
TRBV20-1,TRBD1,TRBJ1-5,SARRQGGNQPQH
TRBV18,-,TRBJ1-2,ASRDMDGYT
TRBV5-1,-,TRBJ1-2,ASSLAPELDGYT
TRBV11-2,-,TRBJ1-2,ASSLDGKGYYGYT
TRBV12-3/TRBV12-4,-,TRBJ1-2,ASSLTPRPRINYGYT
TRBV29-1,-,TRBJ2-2,SVEDPQGNV
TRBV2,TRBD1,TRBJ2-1,ASTPGDSIYNEQF
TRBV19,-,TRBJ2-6,ASSIWSGDSGANVLT
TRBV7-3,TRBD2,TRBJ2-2,ASSLYSGINTGELF
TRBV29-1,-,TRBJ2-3,SVESSRPPWTDTQY
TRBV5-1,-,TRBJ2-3,ASSLHSEYVADTQY
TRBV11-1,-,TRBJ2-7,ASSLGVTYEQY
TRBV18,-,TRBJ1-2,ASSRIRTERFNYGYT
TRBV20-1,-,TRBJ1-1,SALEGMEWNTEAF
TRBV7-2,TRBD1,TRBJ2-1,ASSSGQGYEQF
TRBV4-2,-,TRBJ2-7,ASSQDPHEDSEQY
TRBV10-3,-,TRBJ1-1,AITGTPNTEAF
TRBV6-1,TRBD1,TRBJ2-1,ASRPSDRENEQF
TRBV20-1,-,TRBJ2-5,SARDGRSIETQY
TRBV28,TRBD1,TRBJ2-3,ASSGTGRLITDTQY
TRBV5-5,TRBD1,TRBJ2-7,ASSRTGTLNEQY
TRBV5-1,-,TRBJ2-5,ASGPKTNRQETQY
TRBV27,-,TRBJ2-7,ASRSRTGGSYEQY
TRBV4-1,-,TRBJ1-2,ASHQGRKTGANYGYT
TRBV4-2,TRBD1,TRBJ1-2,ASSQDLRTGLRYGYT
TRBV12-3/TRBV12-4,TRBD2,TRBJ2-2,ASKTRSGRGTGELF
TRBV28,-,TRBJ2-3,ASSPGRTGTDTQY
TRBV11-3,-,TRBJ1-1,ASSPGQRTEAF
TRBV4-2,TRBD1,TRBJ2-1,ASSPRTGGNNEQF
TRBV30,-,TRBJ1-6,AWSVQGNSPLH